These 20 T cell receptor beta chains were all obtained from the same sample, sequenced in a study of post-analysis software for immune sequencing data. Study-level results: Compared with controls, patients had more of about five TRBV segments, including TRBV5-6, TRBV5-1 and TRBV20-1.

Every TCR beta cDNA library bore unique molecular identifiers. TCRdb re-analysed the PCR reads in MiXCR, keeping a single row per CDR3 protein. The sample includes fewer than 900,000 distinct CDR3 sequences, about 45% of them seen just once. Which antigens these TCRs recognize remains unknown. Input material: blood. The receptors come from a girl aged 5 to 17 with multiple sclerosis.

This CDR3 reads CSARDGGWIRATDTQYF. In DNA form, the CDR3 reads TGCAGTGCTAGAGATGGGGGCTGGATTCGGGCCACAGATACGCAGTATTTT. The chain joins TRBV20-1 to TRBJ2-3, with TRBD1 as a possible D gene (6 bases). Germline lookup yields CDR1 DFQATT and CDR2 SNEGSKA (reference sequence). The CDR3 is 17 amino acids. With 0 bases removed from V and 2 bases from J, the gap between germline ends came to 18 bases.

This chain connects TRBV20-1 to TRBJ2-4; tentatively, D is TRBD1 (7 bases). The DNA end is more similar to TRBJ2-7, so the J call may be wrong. There are 13 residues in the CDR3. CDR1 and CDR2 (germline): DFQATT, SNEGSKA (reference sequence). The CDR3 DNA reads TGCAGCGCCAGGGGGGAGGTTGTTTACGAGCAGTACTTC. It translates to CSARGEVVYEQYF.

CDR3 amino acids: CASSVTTGGSYNEQFF. The DNA for the CDR3 is TGTGCCAGCTCAGTAACAACGGGAGGCTCCTACAATGAGCAGTTCTTC. J is TRBJ2-1 and V is TRBV18, with 7 bases fitting TRBD2. This CDR3 comprises 16 residues. The trim removed 5 bases at V and 0 bases at J, leaving 7 bases unmatched. Germline lookup yields CDR1 KGHSH and CDR2 LQKENI.

The chain is built from TRBV5-6 and TRBJ1-1; 8 bases match TRBD1. Germline CDR1 is SGHDT and CDR2 is YYEEEE. V was pared by 4 bases and J by 4 bases, with 6 bases of the junction left unmatched. The CDR3 contains 14 residues. The CDR3 DNA follows: TGTGCCAGCAGCCGCGGACAGGGCTTCACTGAAGCTTTCTTT. It specifies CASSRGQGFTEAFF.

V and J are TRBV20-1 and TRBJ2-3; no definite D call. From germline, CDR1 is DFQATT and CDR2 SNEGSKA (reference sequence). The CDR3 is 15 amino acids. Trimming pared 4 bases from V and 0 bases from J, leaving 14 bases between. Here the CDR3 DNA reads TGCAGTGCTACGCCCTTTGGGCTTAGCACAGATACGCAGTATTTT. Protein: CSATPFGLSTDTQYF.

The chain couples TRBV3-1 to TRBJ2-6, with a possible D match to TRBD2 (5 bases). This CDR3 has 18 amino acids. The germline V gene encodes CDR1 LGHDT and CDR2 YNNKEL (reference sequence). V lost 1 base and J lost 0, with 13 bases in between. The CDR3 spells CASSQVSSRVSGANVLTF. The CDR3 region has the DNA TGTGCCAGCAGCCAAGTCAGCTCGCGGGTCTCTGGGGCCAACGTCCTGACTTTC. Complete variable domain (other parts from reference TRBV3-1 and TRBJ2-6): DTAVSQTPKYLVTQMGNDKSIKCEQNLGHDTMYWYKQDSKKFLKIMFSYNNKELIINETVPNRFSPKSPDKAHLNLHINSLELGDSAVYFCASSQVSSRVSGANVLTFGAGSRLTVL.

The chain is built from TRBV29-1 and TRBJ2-5; 7 bases are a match to TRBD1. Germline V gene lookup returns CDR1 SQVTM and CDR2 ANQGSEA. This CDR3 region has 13 residues. After removal of 4 bases from V and 11 bases from J, the junction contained 13 bases not matched to a gene. Here the CDR3 reads CSVGGQVSGEQYF. As DNA, the CDR3 is TGCAGCGTTGGCGGACAGGTGAGCGGAGAGCAGTACTTC.

V and J are TRBV6-5 and TRBJ1-4; 7 bases fit TRBD1. Germline V gene sequence: CDR1 MNHEY, CDR2 SVGAGI. The CDR3 runs 14 residues. The V gene end was trimmed by 10 bases and the J gene end by 8 bases; junction bases not matched to a gene: 13. CDR3 amino acids: CATREGAGEEKLFF. The CDR3 DNA reads as TGTGCCACCAGGGAGGGGGCCGGAGAAGAAAAACTGTTTTTT.

The chain couples TRBV20-1 to TRBJ2-1; D not resolved. This CDR3 is 14 amino acids long. Germline values: CDR1 DFQATT, CDR2 SNEGSKA (reference sequence). V was pared by 6 bases and J by 0 bases, with 12 bases between. The CDR3 region is CSATLANSYNEQFF. The CDR3 DNA reads TGCAGTGCCACCCTGGCGAACTCCTACAATGAGCAGTTCTTC.

Points on this clonotype: The junction and the germline gene differ at one end; a read error may be behind it. The chain couples TRBV28 to TRBJ2-3; D perhaps matches TRBD2 (5 bases). There are 14 residues in the CDR3. Germline-derived CDR1 and CDR2 are MDHEN and SYDVKM. Here the CDR3 DNA reads TGTGCCGGCAGTGAGCCCGGGGACACAGATACGCAGTATTTT. Protein: CAGSEPGDTDTQYF.

The rearrangement joins TRBV19 to TRBJ2-5; no clear D gene. TRBJ2-7 explains the end of the DNA better; the J call may be wrong. CDR3 length: 14 residues. In germline, CDR1 is LNHDA, CDR2 SQIVND (reference sequence). The CDR3 nucleotides are TGTGCCAGTAGTATAGAGCGGCAGGATTACGAGCAGTACTTC. It codes for CASSIERQDYEQYF.

The chain employs TRBV11-2 and TRBJ2-1; 8 nucleotides agree with TRBD2. V shed 1 base, J shed 8 bases, and the junction held 10 bases outside the gene matches. Germline CDR1 SGHAT, CDR2 FQNNGV. The CDR3 extends over 16 amino acids. The CDR3 DNA reads as TGTGCCAGCAGCTTAGTCAGGTCGGGAGGGGGGGATGAGCAGTTCTTC. Translating gives CASSLVRSGGGDEQFF.

This clonotype was counted between two and nine times. This chain uses TRBV20-1 with TRBJ2-3, with no clear D. V was pared by 3 bases and J by 0 bases, with 16 bases between. This CDR3 has 16 residues. The germline gives CDR1 DFQATT, CDR2 SNEGSKA (reference sequence). CDR3 residues: CSASRTPRSSTDTQYF. For the CDR3, the DNA is TGCAGTGCTAGCCGCACCCCCAGATCTAGCACAGATACGCAGTATTTT.

The chain joins TRBV6-1 to TRBJ2-2; no reliable D call. The V and J ends lost 7 bases and 6 bases respectively, with 6 bases between them. This CDR3 spans 11 amino acids. Germline CDR1 and CDR2: MNHNS and SASEGT. The CDR3 here is CASNFPGELFF. CDR3 DNA: TGTGCCAGCAACTTCCCCGGGGAGCTGTTTTTT.

This clonotype has only a few counts. V and J are TRBV20-1 and TRBJ2-4; 9 nucleotides match TRBD1. Matching the DNA end better, TRBJ2-7 makes the J call doubtful. Germline CDR1 reads DFQATT; CDR2 reads SNEGSKA (reference sequence). There are 18 residues in the CDR3. This CDR3 is CSAKSAGSGTGTWYEQYF. CDR3 in DNA: TGCAGTGCCAAAAGCGCGGGGAGCGGGACAGGGACGTGGTACGAGCAGTACTTC.

This clonotype was observed a handful of times. The chain has TRBV29-1 and TRBJ2-7, with 12 bases aligning to TRBD2. The junction had 8 bases not matched to a gene; V was cut back by 6 bases and J by 5 bases. The CDR3 consists of 14 residues. CDR1 is SQVTM, CDR2 ANQGSEA, per germline. The CDR3 loop is CSVTLAGGPDEQYF. In DNA form, the CDR3 reads TGCAGCGTCACGCTAGCGGGAGGGCCTGACGAGCAGTACTTC.

In its sample, this clonotype was seen once. The chain joins TRBV20-1 to TRBJ1-1, with 8 bases that match TRBD1. The CDR3 runs 15 residues. The germline V gene has CDR1 DFQATT and CDR2 SNEGSKA (reference sequence). V dropped 5 bases and J dropped 1; count of bases not matched to a gene: 9. The CDR3 coding sequence is TGCAGTGCTCTACAGGGGGGGGTATGGAACACTGAAGCTTTCTTT. It is translated as CSALQGGVWNTEAFF.

V usage is TRBV18 and J usage is TRBJ2-4; 8 bases fit TRBD2. The J call is uncertain, as TRBJ2-7 better fits the DNA end. The CDR3 runs to 15 residues. CDR1 is KGHSH, CDR2 LQKENI, per germline. The CDR3 spells CASSPVGTRLNEQYF. The CDR3 bases are TGTGCCAGCTCCCCCGTTGGGACTAGATTGAACGAGCAGTACTTC.

This clonotype was counted only a few times. This chain joins TRBV4-3 and TRBJ2-1; perhaps TRBD2 as D (6 bases). Germline CDR1 reads LGHNA; CDR2 reads YSLEER. This CDR3 has 15 residues. Between the trimmed V and J ends, which lost 4 bases and 3 bases, there was a span of 13 bases. The CDR3 DNA sequence: TGCGCCAGCAGCCCCGGGGCCGGGGGCTACAATGAGCAGTTCTTC. This encodes CASSPGAGGYNEQFF.

This clonotype was seen more than once but under ten times. CDR3 protein: CASSLRGQAIPTGEQFF. In nucleotides, the CDR3 is TGTGCCAGCAGCTTACGGGGACAGGCCATCCCAACGGGTGAGCAGTTCTTC. The chain joins TRBV7-9 to TRBJ2-1; 8 nucleotides line up with TRBD1. Germline V gene lookup returns CDR1 SEHNR and CDR2 FQNEAQ (reference sequence). With 2 bases clipped from V and 9 bases from J, the junction kept 15 bases outside the gene matches. The CDR3 runs to 17 residues.